The source of this TCR beta chain is a study of regulatory T cells in long-lasting Graves disease (dated by TCRdb to the early 2020s). For the study in its entirety: Newly diagnosed Graves' disease patients had taken antithyroid drugs for less than 3 months. A total of 33 samples were covered by TCR sequencing, comprising approximately 13 persistent and about 20 newly diagnosed Graves' disease patients. The study took place in China and was registered as a clinical trial. Patients with persistent Graves' disease were compared with patients with newly diagnosed Graves' disease using TCR sequencing and RNA sequencing of peripheral blood.

The sample's time point label is to be understood as: newly diagnosed GD, antithyroid drugs for less than 3 months. For both TCR sequencing and RNA sequencing, RNA was extracted from PBMCs using TRIzol. The diagnosis of Graves' disease followed American Thyroid Association guidelines. Patients for the study were recruited at an endocrinology department in Xi'an, China. Each patient gave roughly 8.4 milliliters of peripheral blood, collected in an EDTA anticoagulant tube. Ficoll Paque Plus density gradient separation was used to isolate PBMCs, and no further T cell sorting was done. An Agilent 2100 Bioanalyzer and agarose gel were used to assess RNA quality, and a NanoDrop 2000 was used to measure RNA concentration. To note about this clonotype: Its antigen remains undetermined. No much larger clonotype is one base removed from it; base qualities were not supplied.

Libraries were prepared through multiplex PCR. The instrument given in TCRdb is Illumina HiSeq 4000. iRepertoire HTBI primers and Arm-PCR amplification of CDR3 regions were used to construct TCR beta libraries. PCR products were gel purified before sequencing. The authors' pipeline ran thus. Across samples, about 64 TRBV and 12 to 15 TRBJ segments were identified and used for gene usage analysis of CDR3 amino acid clonotypes. COPE and FqMerger were used to merge the filtered high-quality paired reads into contigs. BLAST was used to align contigs to the IMGT TRBV, TRBD and TRBJ reference genes, and CDR3 was defined following IMGT. Any clonotype with a frequency above 0.1% was classified as a highly expanded clone. Shannon entropy served as the measure of repertoire diversity, while the Gini coefficient captured V-J evenness. A clonotype found in more than one individual was treated as public. TCRdb trimmed public reads at Q25 via fastp, called clones via MiXCR and kept in-frame beta chains. Under each unique CDR3 protein, matching rows form one entry showing the most common genes and DNA. The V and J calls and clone size are TCRdb's, not the authors'. This sample lists about 380,000 distinct CDR3 sequences; around 16% were detected once. The ten largest clones represent about a fifth of the sample.

The V end loses 2 bases and the J end loses 7 bases, and a stretch of 12 bases separates them. The CDR3 measures 15 amino acids from cysteine to phenylalanine. Only the CDR3 DNA is retained, 45 bases long and in frame from the first base. CDR1 and CDR2 were assigned from the germline V gene as KGHSH and LQKENI. The study at large found these results: Because the primary lesion, thyroid tissue, could not be accessed, the study looked at peripheral blood alone. Persistent disease showed preferential use of TRBV28, TRBJ1-2 and TRBJ2-5, whereas newly diagnosed disease favored TRBV20-1 and TRBJ2-1. Compared with newly diagnosed patients, persistent Graves' disease patients had lower TCR Shannon entropy and fewer highly expanded clones, which suggests clonal expansion. Persistent patients shared more public clonotypes among themselves (around 2,800) than newly diagnosed patients did (about 900). The small sample size was acknowledged by the authors as a limitation that may reduce accuracy. Only the TCR beta chain was sequenced and analyzed.

The TCR sequence derives from a female donor with Graves disease. The chain couples TRBV18 to TRBJ1-6, with the identity of the D gene unclear. The specimen was peripheral blood mononuclear cells (PBMCs), collected at new diagnosis, from a patient treated with antithyroid drugs. The CDR3 region reads CASSPREGTNSPLHF. At the DNA level, the sequence is TGTGCCAGCTCACCAAGGGAGGGTACGAATTCACCCCTCCACTTT.